This is a list of T cell receptor beta chains from one sample in a study of T-cell memory formation after mild COVID-19. One entry per CDR3 protein results from TCRdb running MiXCR on the 5' RACE reads. The table records fewer than 200,000 distinct CDR3 sequences, around 13% of them present only once. Source material: PBMCs or a T cell subset sorted from them (not recorded which). These receptors were collected from a man between 18 and 29 years old who had mild COVID-19 (a few samples of this study predate the infection). Cell type and time point are not known. CDR3s include the opening cysteine and the closing phenylalanine or tryptophan. D genes are given only for firm matches. Clone size appears in some rows only: once, few, many, or a class for an expanded clone.

V gene,clone size,J gene,D gene,CDR3 protein,CDR3 DNA
TRBV20-1,few,TRBJ1-4,-,CSANVRGEKLFF,TGCAGTGCTAACGTCCGAGGTGAAAAACTGTTTTTT
TRBV10-3,-,TRBJ2-7,TRBD2,CAISESGRGASYEQYF,TGTGCCATCAGTGAGTCCGGGCGGGGGGCCTCCTACGAGCAGTACTTC
TRBV3-1,-,TRBJ1-2,-,CASSQDKWTKYGYTF,TGTGCCAGCAGCCAAGATAAATGGACGAAATATGGCTACACCTTC
TRBV6-5,-,TRBJ1-2,-,CATKGTAYRTNYGYTF,TGTGCCACCAAGGGGACCGCCTATCGAACTAACTATGGCTACACCTTC
TRBV7-7,few,TRBJ2-5,TRBD2,CASSLGLAGVRETQYF,TGTGCTAGCAGCTTAGGTCTAGCGGGGGTCCGGGAGACCCAGTACTTC
TRBV7-8,few,TRBJ2-3,-,CASSFTPGKDTQYF,TGTGCCAGCAGCTTTACTCCAGGGAAAGATACGCAGTATTTT
TRBV9,-,TRBJ2-4,TRBD2,CASSVRAGGPVYIQYF,TGTGCCAGCAGCGTAAGAGCGGGGGGGCCTGTGTACATTCAGTACTTC
TRBV5-1,few,TRBJ2-5,TRBD2,CASSISGGAQETQYF,TGCGCCAGCAGCATTAGCGGGGGGGCGCAAGAGACCCAGTACTTC
TRBV25-1,few,TRBJ2-3,TRBD2,CASSEFGGFTDTQYF,TGTGCCAGCAGTGAATTCGGGGGGTTCACAGATACGCAGTATTTT
TRBV5-1,many,TRBJ2-2,-,CASSVGPTATGELFF,TGCGCCAGCAGCGTGGGACCGACAGCCACCGGGGAGCTGTTTTTT
TRBV3-1,-,TRBJ2-7,TRBD1,CASGDREGEQYF,TGTGCCAGCGGGGACAGGGAGGGCGAGCAGTACTTC
TRBV29-1,few,TRBJ2-1,-,CSVEDRVMMNEQFF,TGCAGCGTTGAAGATCGGGTCATGATGAATGAGCAGTTCTTC
TRBV5-1,few,TRBJ2-2,-,CASSLTGSVTGELFF,TGCGCCAGCAGCTTGACAGGGTCGGTCACCGGGGAGCTGTTTTTT
TRBV5-1,-,TRBJ1-5,TRBD1,CASSLEQGGKPQHF,TGCGCCAGCAGCTTGGAACAGGGGGGGAAGCCCCAGCATTTT